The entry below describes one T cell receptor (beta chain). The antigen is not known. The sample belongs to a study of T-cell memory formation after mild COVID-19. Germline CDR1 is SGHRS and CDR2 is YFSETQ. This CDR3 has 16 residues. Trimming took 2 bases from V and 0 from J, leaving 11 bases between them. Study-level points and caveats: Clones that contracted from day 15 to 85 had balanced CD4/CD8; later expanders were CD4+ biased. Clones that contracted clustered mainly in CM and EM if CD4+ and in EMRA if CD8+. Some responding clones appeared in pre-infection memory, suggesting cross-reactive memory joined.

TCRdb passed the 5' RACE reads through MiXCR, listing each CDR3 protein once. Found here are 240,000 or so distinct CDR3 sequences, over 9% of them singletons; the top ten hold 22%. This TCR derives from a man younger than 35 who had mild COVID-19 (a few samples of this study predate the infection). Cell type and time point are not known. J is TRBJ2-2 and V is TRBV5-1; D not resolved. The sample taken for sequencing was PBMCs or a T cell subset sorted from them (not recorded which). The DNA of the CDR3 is TGCGCCAGCAGCTTCATGGGGAATCCGAACACCGGGGAGCTGTTTTTT. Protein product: CASSFMGNPNTGELFF. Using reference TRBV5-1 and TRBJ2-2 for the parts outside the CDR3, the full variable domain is KAGVTQTPRYLIKTRGQQVTLSCSPISGHRSVSWYQQTPGQGLQFLFEYFSETQRNKGNFPGRFSGRQFSNSRSEMNVSTLELGDSALYLCASSFMGNPNTGELFFGEGSRLTVL.